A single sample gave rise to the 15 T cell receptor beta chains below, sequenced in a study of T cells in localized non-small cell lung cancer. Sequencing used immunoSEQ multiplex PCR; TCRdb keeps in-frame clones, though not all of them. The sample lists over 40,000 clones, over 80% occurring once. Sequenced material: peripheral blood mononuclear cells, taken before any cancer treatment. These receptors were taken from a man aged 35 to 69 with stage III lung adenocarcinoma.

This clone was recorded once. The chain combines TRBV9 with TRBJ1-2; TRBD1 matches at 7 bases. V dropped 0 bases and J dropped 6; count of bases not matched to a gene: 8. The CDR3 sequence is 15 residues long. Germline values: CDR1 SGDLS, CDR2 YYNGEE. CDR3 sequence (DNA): TGTGCCAGCAGCGTAGCAGGGGGGGGTGGCAATGGCTACACCTTC. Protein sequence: CASSVAGGGGNGYTF.

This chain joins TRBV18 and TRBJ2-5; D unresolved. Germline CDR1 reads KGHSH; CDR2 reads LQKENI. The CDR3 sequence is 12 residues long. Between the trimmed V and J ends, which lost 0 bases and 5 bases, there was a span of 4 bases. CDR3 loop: CASSPPSETQYF. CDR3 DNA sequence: TGTGCCAGCTCACCACCGAGCGAGACCCAGTACTTC.

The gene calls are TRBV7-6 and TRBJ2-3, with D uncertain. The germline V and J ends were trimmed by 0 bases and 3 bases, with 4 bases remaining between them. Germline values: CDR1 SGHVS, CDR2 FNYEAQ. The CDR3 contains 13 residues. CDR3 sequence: CASSLARTDTQYF. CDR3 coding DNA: TGTGCCAGCAGCTTAGCGCGAACAGATACGCAGTATTTT. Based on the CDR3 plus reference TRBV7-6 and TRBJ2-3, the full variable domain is GAGVSQSPRYKVTKRGQDVALRCDPISGHVSLYWYRQALGQGPEFLTYFNYEAQQDKSGLPNDRFSAERPEGSISTLTIQRTEQRDSAMYRCASSLARTDTQYFGPGTRLTVL.

The CDR3 protein is CASSQDQATNYGYTF. The CDR3 bases are TGCGCCAGCAGCCAAGACCAGGCAACTAACTATGGCTACACCTTC. The rearrangement joins TRBV4-1 to TRBJ1-2; D call uncertain. The CDR3 is 15 residues long. The V end was cut by 0 bases, the J end by 0 bases, with 8 bases between. CDR1 is MGHRA and CDR2 is YSYEKL in the germline V gene.

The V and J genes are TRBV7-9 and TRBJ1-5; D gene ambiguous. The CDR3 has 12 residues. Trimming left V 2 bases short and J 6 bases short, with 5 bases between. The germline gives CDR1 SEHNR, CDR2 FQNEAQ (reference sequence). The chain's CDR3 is CASSLMGQPQHF. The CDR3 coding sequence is TGTGCCAGCAGCTTAATGGGTCAGCCCCAGCATTTT.

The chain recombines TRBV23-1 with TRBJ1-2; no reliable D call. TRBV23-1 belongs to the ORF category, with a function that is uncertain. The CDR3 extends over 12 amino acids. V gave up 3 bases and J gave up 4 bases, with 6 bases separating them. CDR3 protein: CASSQVVYGYTF. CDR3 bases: TGCGCCAGCAGTCAGGTAGTCTATGGCTACACCTTC.

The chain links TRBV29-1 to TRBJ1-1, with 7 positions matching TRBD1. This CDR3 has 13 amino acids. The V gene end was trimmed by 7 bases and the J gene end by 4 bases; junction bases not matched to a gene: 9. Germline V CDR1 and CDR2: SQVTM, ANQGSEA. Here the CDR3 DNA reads TGCAGCGGGTTCAGGGGGGGTAGCACTGAAGCTTTCTTT. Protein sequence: CSGFRGGSTEAFF.

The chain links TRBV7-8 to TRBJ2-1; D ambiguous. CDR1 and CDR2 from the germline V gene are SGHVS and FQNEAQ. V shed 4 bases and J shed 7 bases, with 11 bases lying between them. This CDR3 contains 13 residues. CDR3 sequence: CASSSSRTNEQFF. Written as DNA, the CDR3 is TGTGCCAGCAGCTCCTCTAGGACGAATGAGCAGTTCTTC.

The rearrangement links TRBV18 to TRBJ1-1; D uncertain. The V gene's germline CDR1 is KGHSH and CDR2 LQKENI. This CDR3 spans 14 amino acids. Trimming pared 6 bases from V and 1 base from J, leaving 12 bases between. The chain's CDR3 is CASSTSDGNTEAFF. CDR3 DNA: TGTGCCAGCTCCACCTCGGACGGGAACACTGAAGCTTTCTTT.

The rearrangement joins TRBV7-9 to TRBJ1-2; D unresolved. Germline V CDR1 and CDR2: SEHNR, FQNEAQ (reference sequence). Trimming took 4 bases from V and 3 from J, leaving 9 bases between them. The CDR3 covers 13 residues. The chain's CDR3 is CASSSDLDYGYTF. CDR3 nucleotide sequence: TGTGCCAGCAGCTCCGACTTGGACTATGGCTACACCTTC.

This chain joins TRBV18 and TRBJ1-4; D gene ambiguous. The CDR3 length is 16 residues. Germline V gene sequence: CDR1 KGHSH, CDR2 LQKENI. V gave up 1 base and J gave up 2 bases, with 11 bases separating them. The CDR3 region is CASSPHPPATNEKLFF. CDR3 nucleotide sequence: TGTGCCAGCTCACCACACCCTCCCGCGACTAATGAAAAACTGTTTTTT.

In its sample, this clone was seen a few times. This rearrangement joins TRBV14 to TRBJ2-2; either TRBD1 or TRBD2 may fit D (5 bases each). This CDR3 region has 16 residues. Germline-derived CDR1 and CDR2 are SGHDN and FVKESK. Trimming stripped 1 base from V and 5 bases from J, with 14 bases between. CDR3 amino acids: CASSQADRGQTGELFF. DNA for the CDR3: TGTGCCAGCAGCCAAGCCGACAGAGGGCAAACCGGGGAGCTGTTTTTT.

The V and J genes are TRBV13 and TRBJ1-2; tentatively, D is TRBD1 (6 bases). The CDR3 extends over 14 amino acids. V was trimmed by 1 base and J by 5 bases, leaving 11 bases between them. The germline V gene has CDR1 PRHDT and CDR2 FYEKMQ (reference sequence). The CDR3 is CASSLDREVYGYTF. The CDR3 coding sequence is TGTGCCAGCAGCTTAGACAGGGAGGTTTATGGCTACACCTTC.

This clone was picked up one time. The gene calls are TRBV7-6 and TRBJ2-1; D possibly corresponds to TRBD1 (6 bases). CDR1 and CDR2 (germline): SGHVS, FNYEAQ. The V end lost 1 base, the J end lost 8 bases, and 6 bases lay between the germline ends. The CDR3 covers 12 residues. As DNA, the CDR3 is TGTGCCAGCAGCTTAGGGGGGCATGAGCAGTTCTTC. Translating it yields CASSLGGHEQFF.

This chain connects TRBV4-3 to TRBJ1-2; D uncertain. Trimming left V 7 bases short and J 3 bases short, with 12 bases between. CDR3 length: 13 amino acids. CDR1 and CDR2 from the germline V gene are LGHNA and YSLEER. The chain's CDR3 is CASTTLGDYGYTF. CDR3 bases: TGCGCCAGCACCACCCTAGGAGACTATGGCTACACCTTC.